A selection of T cell receptor beta chains follows, all from one sample in a study of neurological immune-mediated disorders. Each CDR3 protein gets one entry after TCRdb re-called the 5' RACE reads with MiXCR. The sample contains fewer than 40,000 distinct CDR3 sequences, 4% to 5.5% of which appear only once. The sample was CD4+ T cells from blood. All receptors come from a young man in good health. CDR3s include the opening cysteine and the closing phenylalanine or tryptophan. D genes are given only for firm matches. Clone sizes are shown as how often the clone was seen (once, few, many) or a class if it is expanded.

>TRBD1|TRBJ1-2|TRBV6-1|many
TGTGCCAGCACCCGAAACCCGACAGGGGTCGTTGGCTACACCTTC
CASTRNPTGVVGYTF
>NA|TRBJ2-6|TRBV7-9|many
TGTGCCAGCAGCTCGGGACGGTTCTCTGGGGCCAACGTCCTGACTTTC
CASSSGRFSGANVLTF
>NA|TRBJ1-6|TRBV5-1|many
TGCGCCAGCAGCTTAAATCCACGGAGCTCCTATAATTCACCCCTCCACTTT
CASSLNPRSSYNSPLHF
>NA|TRBJ1-1|TRBV5-5|many
TGTGCCAGCAGCTTGGATGTGGCGAACACTGAAGCTTTCTTT
CASSLDVANTEAFF
>TRBD1|TRBJ2-7|TRBV5-1|many
TGCGCCAGCAGCTTCGGGACAGGGGCTCGCGAGCAGTACTTC
CASSFGTGAREQYF
>TRBD1|TRBJ1-1|TRBV5-6|many
TGTGCCAGCAGCTACCGGGACAGGTCGACTGAAGCTTTCTTT
CASSYRDRSTEAFF
>NA|TRBJ2-2|TRBV10-3|many
TGTGCCATCAGTGACTCTCGGGGCAACACCGGGGAGCTGTTTTTT
CAISDSRGNTGELFF
>NA|TRBJ1-1|TRBV2|many
TGTGCCAGCAGTGAAGCGCTTCCGGGGATTGTTGAAGCTTTCTTT
CASSEALPGIVEAFF
>TRBD2|TRBJ2-1|TRBV7-3|many
TGTGCCAGCAGCCAGGCGGGGGTGGGGGATGAGCAGTTCTTC
CASSQAGVGDEQFF
>NA|TRBJ1-2|TRBV7-9|many
TGTGCCAGCAGCCGGGACGGAAACTATGGCTACACCTTC
CASSRDGNYGYTF
>NA|TRBJ1-1|TRBV27|many
TGTGCCAGCAGTTTATCGCTAAGGGGGAAGTACACTGAAGCTTTCTTT
CASSLSLRGKYTEAFF
>TRBD2|TRBJ2-5|TRBV20-1|many
TGCAGTGCTAAGGTAGCGGGGGGCCTCCAAGAGACCCAGTACTTC
CSAKVAGGLQETQYF
>TRBD1|TRBJ1-1|TRBV12-3/TRBV12-4|many
TGTGCCAGCAGTGGTCAGGGGGCGAGGACTGAAGCTTTCTTT
CASSGQGARTEAFF
>TRBD1|TRBJ1-2|TRBV20-1|many
TGCAGTGCTAGGGGGGGACAGAACTATGGCTACACCTTC
CSARGGQNYGYTF